The sequence of this TCR beta chain was determined in a study of blood T cell repertoires in COVID-19. Turning to the study itself: Samples representing acute and convalescent COVID-19 were sourced from the United States, Italy and Spain. PBMCs, B-cell-depleted T cells, or T cells were the source of the cDNA or gDNA that made up the material.

Only in-frame clones appear in the TCRdb table, and some are missing; sequencing was by immunoSEQ multiplex PCR. Of some 180,000 clones in the sample, 65% to 85% were seen once. The table lists this clone with a few counts. Cohorts were assigned according to the clinical history that participants reported. CDR1 and CDR2 (germline): MNHEY, SVGAGI. This CDR3 contains 15 residues. J was trimmed by 7 bases and V by 5 bases; bases with no gene match: 6. The rearrangement uses TRBV6-5 and TRBJ2-1, with 12 nucleotides matching TRBD2. This receptor was taken from a woman aged 25 to 39 who had been exposed to COVID-19. The sequencing input was PBMCs or T cells enriched from blood (not recorded which). The CDR3 protein is CASSLAGGPQNEQFF. As DNA, the CDR3 is TGTGCCAGCAGTCTAGCGGGGGGGCCACAGAATGAGCAGTTCTTC.